This entry is about one T cell receptor beta chain. The antigen is not known. Expressed TCRB transcripts were sequenced, since all the RNA that had been isolated was reverse transcribed. Clones were read by immunoSEQ multiplex PCR, and TCRdb kept only the in-frame ones, dropping some. In the table there are about 70,000 clones, about 48% of which are singletons. The sample originates from a study of beta chain features in type 1 diabetes. Donors contributed one heparinised blood draw apiece, averaging around 120 mL. Germline-derived CDR1 and CDR2 are SGHAT and FQNNGV. This CDR3 comprises 17 residues. V shed 1 base and J 3 bases; nucleotides not matched to a gene: 8. Overall study findings and caveats: A moderate, significant TCRB CDR3 shortening appeared in type 1 diabetes across four CD4+ subsets. Across patients, naive, central memory and Treg TCRB repertoires exhibited apparently greater similarity than was observed across healthy donors.

Sequencing was performed on central memory CD4+ T cells from blood. The source of this sequence is a man between 25 and 39 years old with type 1 diabetes. V and J are TRBV11-2 and TRBJ2-3; 9 bases line up with TRBD2. The CDR3 here is CASSLGSAGGPTDTQYF. DNA for the CDR3: TGTGCCAGCAGCTTAGGATCGGCGGGGGGGCCTACAGATACGCAGTATTTT.